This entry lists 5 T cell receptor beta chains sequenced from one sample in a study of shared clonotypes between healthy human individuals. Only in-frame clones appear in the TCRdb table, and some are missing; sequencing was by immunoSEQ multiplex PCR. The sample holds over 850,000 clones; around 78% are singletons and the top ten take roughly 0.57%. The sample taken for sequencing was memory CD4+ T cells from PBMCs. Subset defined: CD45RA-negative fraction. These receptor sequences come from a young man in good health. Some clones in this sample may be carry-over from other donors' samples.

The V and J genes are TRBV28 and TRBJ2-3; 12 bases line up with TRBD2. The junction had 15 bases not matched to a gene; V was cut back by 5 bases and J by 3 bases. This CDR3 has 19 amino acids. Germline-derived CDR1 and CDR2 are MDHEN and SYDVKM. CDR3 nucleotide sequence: TGTGCCAGCAGTCCGCCCACTGGACTAGCGGGATACGGAACAGATACGCAGTATTTT. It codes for CASSPPTGLAGYGTDTQYF.

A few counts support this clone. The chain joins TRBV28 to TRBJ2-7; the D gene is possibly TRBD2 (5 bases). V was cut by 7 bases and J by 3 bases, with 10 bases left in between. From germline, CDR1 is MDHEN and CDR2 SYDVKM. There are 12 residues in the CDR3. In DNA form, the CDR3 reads TGTGCCAGCAAGGAGGTCAACTACGAGCAGTACTTC. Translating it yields CASKEVNYEQYF.

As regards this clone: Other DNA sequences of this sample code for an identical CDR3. The CDR3 bases are TGTGCCTGGAGTCGGGAGAACACTGAAGCTTTCTTT. This sequence encodes CAWSRENTEAFF. This chain links TRBV30 with TRBJ1-1, with no clear D. Germline CDR1 GTSNPN, CDR2 SVGIG (reference sequence). This CDR3 region has 12 residues. Trimming removed 2 bases from V and 1 base from J, with 5 bases in between.

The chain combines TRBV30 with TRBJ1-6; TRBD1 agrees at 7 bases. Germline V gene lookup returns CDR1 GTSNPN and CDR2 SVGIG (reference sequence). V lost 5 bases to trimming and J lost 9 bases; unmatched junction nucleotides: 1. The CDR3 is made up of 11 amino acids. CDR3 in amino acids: CAWRQGSPLHF. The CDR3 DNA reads TGTGCCTGGCGACAGGGTTCACCCCTCCACTTT.

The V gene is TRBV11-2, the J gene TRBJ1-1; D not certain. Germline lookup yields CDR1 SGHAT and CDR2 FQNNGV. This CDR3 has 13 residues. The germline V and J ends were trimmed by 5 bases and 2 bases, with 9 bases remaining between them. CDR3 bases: TGTGCCAGCAGCCTCTACCAAAACACTGAAGCTTTCTTT. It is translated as CASSLYQNTEAFF. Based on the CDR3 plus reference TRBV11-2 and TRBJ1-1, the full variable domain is EAGVAQSPRYKIIEKRQSVAFWCNPISGHATLYWYQQILGQGPKLLIQFQNNGVVDDSQLPKDRFSAERLKGVDSTLKIQPAKLEDSAVYLCASSLYQNTEAFFGQGTRLTVV.